This is a list of T cell receptor beta chains from one sample in a study of tumor-infiltrating lymphocytes in primary liver carcinoma. In TCRdb, the multiplex PCR reads were re-called with MiXCR into one record per CDR3 protein. The data contain about 180,000 distinct CDR3 sequences, over 50% of them seen just once; the ten biggest clones take up 72%. The sample consisted of peripheral blood. Receptor source: a man in his forties with primary liver carcinoma and hepatitis B virus infection. Each CDR3 is given with its conserved first and last residue. D genes are given only for firm matches. The size of a clone is reported for some rows only, either as once, few or many, or as a class for expanded clones.

V gene: TRBV11-3; D gene: .; clone size: few; J gene: TRBJ2-7; CDR3 DNA: TGTGCCAGCAGCCCCTCCCTGACGCACGAGCAGTACTTC; CDR3 protein: CASSPSLTHEQYF
V gene: TRBV5-4; D gene: TRBD1; clone size: .; J gene: TRBJ1-2; CDR3 DNA: TGTGCCAGCAGCTTGGCAGGGGGCGGTAACTATGGCTACACCTTC; CDR3 protein: CASSLAGGGNYGYTF
V gene: TRBV5-1; D gene: .; clone size: few; J gene: TRBJ1-2; CDR3 DNA: TGCGCCAGCAGCTTGGGGACGAGGGGCTATGGCTACACCTTC; CDR3 protein: CASSLGTRGYGYTF
V gene: TRBV6-1; D gene: TRBD1; clone size: .; J gene: TRBJ1-2; CDR3 DNA: TGTGCCAGCAGAACAACCGGGACAGCCCACTCTCTCACCTTC; CDR3 protein: CASRTTGTAHSLTF
V gene: TRBV11-2; D gene: .; clone size: .; J gene: TRBJ1-1; CDR3 DNA: TGTGCCCGCAGAGCACCCGGGGGGGTGAACACTGAAGTCTTCTTT; CDR3 protein: CARRAPGGVNTEVFF
V gene: TRBV6-1; D gene: TRBD2; clone size: .; J gene: TRBJ2-5; CDR3 DNA: TGTGCCAGCAGTGACCCACTAGCGGGAGAGGTGGAGACCCAGTACTTC; CDR3 protein: CASSDPLAGEVETQYF
V gene: TRBV11-2; D gene: .; clone size: .; J gene: TRBJ1-2; CDR3 DNA: TGTGCCAGTAGCTTAGTACAGGGTTTCTATGGCTACAACTTC; CDR3 protein: CASSLVQGFYGYNF
V gene: TRBV11-2; D gene: .; clone size: .; J gene: TRBJ2-2; CDR3 DNA: TGTGCCAGCAGCTTAGGGGCGTTGGCCAGGGAGCTGTTTTTT; CDR3 protein: CASSLGALARELFF
V gene: TRBV6-6; D gene: TRBD1; clone size: .; J gene: TRBJ2-1; CDR3 DNA: TGTGCCAGCAGTTCAGGGGGCATCTACAATGAGCAGTTCTTC; CDR3 protein: CASSSGGIYNEQFF
V gene: TRBV19; D gene: TRBD2; clone size: .; J gene: TRBJ2-2; CDR3 DNA: TGTGCCAGTAGAGATCGACTAGCGGGACCCCCCGGGGAGCTGTTTTTT; CDR3 protein: CASRDRLAGPPGELFF
V gene: TRBV29-1; D gene: .; clone size: few; J gene: TRBJ2-3; CDR3 DNA: TGCAGCGTTGACGCGGGGCAGGCAGATACGCAGTATTTT; CDR3 protein: CSVDAGQADTQYF
V gene: TRBV6-5; D gene: TRBD2; clone size: .; J gene: TRBJ2-5; CDR3 DNA: TGTACCAGCACCACGGGACTAGCGGGACAGTCCCAGTACTTC; CDR3 protein: CTSTTGLAGQSQYF
V gene: TRBV7-9; D gene: TRBD1; clone size: .; J gene: TRBJ1-2; CDR3 DNA: TGTGCCAGCAGCCCCCGAGTGGGACAGGGGGCGCGGAACTATGGCTACACCTTC; CDR3 protein: CASSPRVGQGARNYGYTF
V gene: TRBV5-6; D gene: .; clone size: .; J gene: TRBJ2-3; CDR3 DNA: TGTGCCAGCAGCTTGGACTCAGGTTGGCCAGATACGCAGTATTTT; CDR3 protein: CASSLDSGWPDTQYF
V gene: TRBV11-2; D gene: .; clone size: many; J gene: TRBJ2-7; CDR3 DNA: TGTGCCAGCAGCTTAGGGGGACGAGCCGAGCAGTACTTC; CDR3 protein: CASSLGGRAEQYF
V gene: TRBV29-1; D gene: .; clone size: many; J gene: TRBJ2-7; CDR3 DNA: TGCAGCGTTGAACGTGATAAACACGAGCAGTACTTC; CDR3 protein: CSVERDKHEQYF
V gene: TRBV11-1; D gene: .; clone size: .; J gene: TRBJ2-1; CDR3 DNA: TGTGCTAGCAGCTTAGGTAACTGGGACGATGAGCAGTTCTTC; CDR3 protein: CASSLGNWDDEQFF
V gene: TRBV24-1; D gene: .; clone size: .; J gene: TRBJ2-2; CDR3 DNA: TGTGCCACCAGTGATTCGGCTCCCGCGAACACCGGGGAGCTGTTTTTT; CDR3 protein: CATSDSAPANTGELFF
V gene: TRBV11-2; D gene: TRBD2; clone size: .; J gene: TRBJ2-2; CDR3 DNA: TGTGCTAGCAGCTTAGAGGGCGGGGGAGACTCCGGGGAGCTGTTTTTT; CDR3 protein: CASSLEGGGDSGELFF
V gene: TRBV11-2; D gene: .; clone size: .; J gene: TRBJ1-5; CDR3 DNA: TGTGCCAGCAGCTTAGGTCTTCGAAGCAATCAGCCCCAGCATTTT; CDR3 protein: CASSLGLRSNQPQHF
V gene: TRBV4-1; D gene: .; clone size: .; J gene: TRBJ1-4; CDR3 DNA: TGCGCCAGCAGCCTAGTACGCTTGAACCGAGGGGAAAAACTGTTTTTC; CDR3 protein: CASSLVRLNRGEKLFF
V gene: TRBV4-2; D gene: TRBD2; clone size: .; J gene: TRBJ2-1; CDR3 DNA: TGTGCCAGCAGCCAAGTAACTAGCGGGAGGTCCTACAATGAGCAGTTCTTC; CDR3 protein: CASSQVTSGRSYNEQFF
V gene: TRBV7-8; D gene: TRBD2; clone size: .; J gene: TRBJ2-7; CDR3 DNA: TGTGCCAGCAGCTCAAAGGGATTCTGGACTAGCGGGTCTTACGAGCAGTACTTC; CDR3 protein: CASSSKGFWTSGSYEQYF
V gene: TRBV12-3/TRBV12-4; D gene: .; clone size: many; J gene: TRBJ1-1; CDR3 DNA: TGTGCCAGCTTCCCCAGGGGTCTCACTGAAGCTTTCTTT; CDR3 protein: CASFPRGLTEAFF
V gene: TRBV12-3/TRBV12-4; D gene: .; clone size: .; J gene: TRBJ1-2; CDR3 DNA: TGTGCCAGCAGGAGGTCGGGAATAGGTTACTATGGCTACACCTTC; CDR3 protein: CASRRSGIGYYGYTF
V gene: TRBV4-1; D gene: .; clone size: few; J gene: TRBJ2-5; CDR3 DNA: TGCGCCAGCAGCCAAGATCGGAAGACCCAGTACTTC; CDR3 protein: CASSQDRKTQYF
V gene: TRBV5-6; D gene: .; clone size: once; J gene: TRBJ1-2; CDR3 DNA: TGTGCCAGCAGCTTATTCCGGGGAAGCCTTAACTATGGCTACACCTTC; CDR3 protein: CASSLFRGSLNYGYTF
V gene: TRBV29-1; D gene: .; clone size: many; J gene: TRBJ2-5; CDR3 DNA: TGCAGCGTTGAGGTGGGCGGCGAGACCCAGTACTTC; CDR3 protein: CSVEVGGETQYF
V gene: TRBV30; D gene: .; clone size: once; J gene: TRBJ2-1; CDR3 DNA: TGTGCCTGGAGTTTTGTAGACAATGAGCAGTTCTTC; CDR3 protein: CAWSFVDNEQFF